The entry below describes one T cell receptor (beta chain). The sample originates from a study of blood T cell repertoires in COVID-19. Study information: PBMCs, B-cell-depleted T cells, or T cells were the source of the cDNA or gDNA that made up the material.

This CDR3 comprises 13 residues. V lost 4 bases and J lost 9, with 14 bases in between. CDR1 and CDR2 from the germline V gene are SGHRS and YFSETQ. Assay used: immunoSEQ multiplex PCR; TCRdb lists only in-frame clones, some missing. In the table there are 70,000 to 75,000 clones, 88% of which are singletons. Sample: peripheral blood. The clonotype comes from a human donor in a cohort sampled during active COVID-19. The chain employs TRBV5-1 and TRBJ2-1; D is possibly TRBD2 (5 bases). DNA for the CDR3: TGCGCCAGCAGCAAGACTATCGAGGGTGAGCAGTTCTTC. Its protein is CASSKTIEGEQFF. Combining the CDR3 with reference TRBV5-1 and TRBJ2-1 gives the whole variable domain KAGVTQTPRYLIKTRGQQVTLSCSPISGHRSVSWYQQTPGQGLQFLFEYFSETQRNKGNFPGRFSGRQFSNSRSEMNVSTLELGDSALYLCASSKTIEGEQFFGPGTRLTVL.